These 17 T cell receptor beta chains share one sample of origin, sequenced in a study of lymphopenia after photon versus proton radiotherapy. Sequencing was performed with immunoSEQ multiplex PCR; in TCRdb, only in-frame clones are kept and a portion is missing. This sample carries about 24,000 clones, roughly 80% of them seen once, and the ten largest clones take 24%. The source was peripheral blood, collected from a patient treated with photon-based radiotherapy. Receptor source: a man between 35 and 55 years old with gastric cancer.

This clone was seen only a few times. The chain uses TRBV7-9 and TRBJ2-7, with 9 nucleotides matching TRBD1. CDR1 and CDR2 from the germline V gene are SEHNR and FQNEAQ (reference sequence). V was clipped by 3 bases and J by 5 bases; unmatched bases: 11. CDR3 length equals 16 residues. CDR3 region: CASSFPWDRELNEQYF. DNA of the CDR3: TGTGCCAGCAGCTTCCCTTGGGACAGGGAGTTGAACGAGCAGTACTTC.

The CDR3 sequence is CASSSHTGNTEAFF. In nucleotides, the CDR3 is TGTGCCAGCAGCTCTCATACCGGGAACACTGAAGCTTTCTTT. V is TRBV7-6 and J is TRBJ1-1; D ambiguous. V gave up 4 bases and J gave up 1 base, with 10 bases separating them. This CDR3 contains 14 residues. The germline V gene encodes CDR1 SGHVS and CDR2 FNYEAQ.

The rearrangement uses TRBV7-3 and TRBJ1-1; TRBD1 aligns across 10 bases. V trimming: 5 bases; J trimming: 11 bases; junction bases outside the gene matches: 5. The CDR3 contains 12 residues. Germline V CDR1 and CDR2: SGHTA, FQGTGA. The CDR3 nucleotides read TGTGCCAGCAGCCTCGGGACAGGGGCCGCTTTCTTT. Translation: CASSLGTGAAFF.

This CDR3 is CASSIAGGQDTQYF. The DNA of the CDR3 is TGTGCCAGTAGTATAGCTGGGGGACAAGATACGCAGTATTTT. This chain links TRBV19 with TRBJ2-3; D is perhaps TRBD1 (6 bases). CDR3 size: 14 residues. V gave up 1 base and J gave up 5 bases, with 10 bases separating them. The germline V gene has CDR1 LNHDA and CDR2 SQIVND (reference sequence).

V usage is TRBV6-5 and J usage is TRBJ1-5, with unresolved D. Between the trimmed V and J ends, which lost 4 bases and 4 bases, there was a span of 11 bases. The CDR3 extends over 14 amino acids. Per germline, CDR1 MNHEY and CDR2 SVGAGI. This CDR3 is CASSFTRVNQPQHF. The CDR3, as DNA: TGTGCCAGCAGTTTCACGAGAGTTAATCAGCCCCAGCATTTT.

The rearrangement links TRBV4-3 to TRBJ1-1; 7 bases align to TRBD1. Unmatched junction bases numbered 8, after V lost 0 bases and J lost 1 base. Germline CDR1 is LGHNA and CDR2 is YSLEER. This CDR3 comprises 17 residues. The CDR3 loop reads CASSQDPRGPPNTEAFF. The CDR3 bases are TGCGCCAGCAGCCAAGACCCTAGGGGGCCCCCGAACACTGAAGCTTTCTTT.

This clone was detected once. The rearrangement links TRBV12-5 to TRBJ1-2; D not resolved. From germline, CDR1 is LGHNT and CDR2 FRNRAP. The CDR3 totals 13 residues. The V gene lost 1 base and the J gene lost 6 bases, with 9 bases spanning the gap. CDR3 in DNA: TGTGCTAGTGGTTTGGCAGAGATGGATGGCTACACCTTC. Translated, it gives CASGLAEMDGYTF.

The chain is built from TRBV5-6 and TRBJ2-7; TRBD1 matches 8 bases. CDR3 length equals 14 residues. With 4 bases clipped from V and 5 bases from J, the junction kept 8 bases outside the gene matches. CDR1 and CDR2 (germline): SGHDT, YYEEEE. CDR3: CASSRDRTGNEQYF. The CDR3 DNA sequence: TGTGCCAGCAGCAGAGATAGGACAGGGAACGAGCAGTACTTC. The complete variable domain, with remaining parts taken from reference TRBV5-6 and TRBJ2-7, reads DAGVTQSPTHLIKTRGQQVTLRCSPKSGHDTVSWYQQALGQGPQFIFQYYEEEERQRGNFPDRFSGHQFPNYSSELNVNALLLGDSALYLCASSRDRTGNEQYFGPGTRLTVT.

The chain employs TRBV5-5 and TRBJ1-1; the match to TRBD1 covers 10 bases. The V and J ends lost 4 bases and 1 base, in that order; junction bases with no gene match: 4. This CDR3 spans 15 amino acids. Germline V lookup: CDR1 SGHKS, CDR2 YYEKEE (reference sequence). The CDR3 loop reads CASSPGQGWNTEAFF. The CDR3 nucleotides are TGTGCCAGCAGCCCGGGACAGGGGTGGAACACTGAAGCTTTCTTT.

This clone has only a few counts. This chain joins TRBV7-2 and TRBJ1-6; D might be TRBD1 (6 bases). The V end lost 1 base, the J end lost 3 bases, and 13 bases lay between the germline ends. The CDR3 consists of 17 residues. CDR1 and CDR2 (germline): SGHTA, FQGNSA. The CDR3 spells CASSLVPTRGYNSPLHF. The CDR3 DNA reads TGTGCCAGCAGCTTAGTACCCACCAGGGGCTATAATTCACCCCTCCACTTT.

The genes are TRBV5-1 and TRBJ2-5, with D perhaps matching TRBD2 (5 bases). Between the trimmed V and J ends, which lost 4 bases and 5 bases, there was a span of 15 bases. There are 14 residues in the CDR3. Germline V gene data show CDR1 as SGHRS and CDR2 as YFSETQ. The CDR3 protein is CASSKDPAAETQYF. The CDR3 DNA follows: TGCGCCAGCAGCAAGGACCCAGCGGCGGAGACCCAGTACTTC.

This chain connects TRBV6-4 to TRBJ2-3; 10 bases are a match to TRBD1. This CDR3 spans 15 amino acids. The V gene end was trimmed by 2 bases and the J gene end by 1 base; junction bases not matched to a gene: 0. CDR1 and CDR2 from the germline V gene are MRHNA and SNTAGT. The CDR3 loop reads CASSDGTGGTDTQYF. Here the CDR3 DNA reads TGTGCCAGCAGTGACGGGACAGGGGGCACAGATACGCAGTATTTT.

This chain joins TRBV10-3 and TRBJ1-2, with a possible D match to TRBD1 (5 bases). This CDR3 has 14 amino acids. From germline, CDR1 is ENHRY and CDR2 SYGVKD. Trimming left V 7 bases short and J 8 bases short, with 20 bases between. The CDR3 is CAINQPDKQEGYTF. CDR3 nucleotides: TGTGCCATCAACCAACCGGACAAGCAAGAGGGCTACACCTTC.

CDR3 nucleotide sequence: TGTGCCAGTAGGGAGACCGGGACAGGCCTCACAGATACGCAGTATTTT. This gives the protein CASRETGTGLTDTQYF. The V gene is TRBV19, the J gene TRBJ2-3; 8 positions match TRBD1. This CDR3 is 16 amino acids long. V lost 6 bases to trimming and J lost 2 bases; unmatched junction nucleotides: 10. Germline-derived CDR1 and CDR2 are LNHDA and SQIVND (reference sequence).

V is TRBV6-5 and J is TRBJ2-2, with 8 bases aligning to TRBD1. Per the germline V gene, CDR1 is MNHEY and CDR2 is SVGAGI. CDR3 size: 13 residues. The V and J ends lost 6 bases and 6 bases, in that order; junction bases with no gene match: 3. In DNA, the CDR3 is TGTGCCAGCAGAAGACAGGGGTCCGGGGAGCTGTTTTTT. This codes for CASRRQGSGELFF.

This CDR3 is CASSIGPLGQGPPGNTIYF. The CDR3 DNA is TGTGCCAGTAGTATAGGACCCCTTGGGCAGGGCCCTCCTGGAAACACCATATATTTT. V gene TRBV19 combines with J gene TRBJ1-3, with D tentatively TRBD1 (5 bases). The V and J ends lost 1 base and 2 bases respectively, with 21 bases between them. The germline CDR1 and CDR2 sequences are LNHDA and SQIVND (reference sequence). The CDR3 runs to 19 residues.

The CDR3 DNA follows: TGTGCCAGCAGCCCCCTTCTGGTTGGGGAAGAAAACACCATATATTTT. Amino acid sequence: CASSPLLVGEENTIYF. The chain has TRBV7-9 and TRBJ1-3; D uncertain. Germline V gene sequence: CDR1 SEHNR, CDR2 FQNEAQ (reference sequence). Trimming pared 5 bases from V and 6 bases from J, leaving 20 bases between. The CDR3 covers 16 residues.